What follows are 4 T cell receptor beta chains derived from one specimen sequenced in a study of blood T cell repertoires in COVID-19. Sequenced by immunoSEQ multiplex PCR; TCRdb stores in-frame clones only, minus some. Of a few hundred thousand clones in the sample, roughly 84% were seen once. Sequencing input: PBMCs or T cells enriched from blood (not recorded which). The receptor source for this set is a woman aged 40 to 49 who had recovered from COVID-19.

The chain's CDR3 is CASSSGQQAQYF. The CDR3, as DNA: TGTGCCAGCTCGTCGGGTCAGCAAGCCCAGTACTTC. The chain joins TRBV18 to TRBJ2-5, with unresolved D. V was pared by 6 bases and J by 9 bases, with 14 bases between. This CDR3 region has 12 residues. Germline lookup yields CDR1 KGHSH and CDR2 LQKENI.

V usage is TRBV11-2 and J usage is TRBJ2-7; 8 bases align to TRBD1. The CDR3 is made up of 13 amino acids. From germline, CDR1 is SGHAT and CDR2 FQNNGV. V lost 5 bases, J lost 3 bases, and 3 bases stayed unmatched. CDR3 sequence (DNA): TGTGCCAGCAGCCGGGACAGGCTCTACGAGCAGTACTTC. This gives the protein CASSRDRLYEQYF.

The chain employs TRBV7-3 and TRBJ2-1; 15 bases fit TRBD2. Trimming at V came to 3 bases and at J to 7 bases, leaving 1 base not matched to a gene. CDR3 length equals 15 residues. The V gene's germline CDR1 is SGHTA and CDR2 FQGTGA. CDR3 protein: CASSLGTSGRNEQFF. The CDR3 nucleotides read TGTGCCAGCAGCTTGGGGACTAGCGGGAGGAATGAGCAGTTCTTC.

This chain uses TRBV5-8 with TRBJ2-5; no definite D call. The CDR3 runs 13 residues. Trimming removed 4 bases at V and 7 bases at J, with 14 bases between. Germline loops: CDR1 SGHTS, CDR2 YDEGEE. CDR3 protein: CASSRGARVTQYF. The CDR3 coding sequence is TGTGCCAGCAGCCGCGGTGCTAGAGTGACCCAGTACTTC.